This T cell receptor (beta chain) came from a study of CD8+ T cells in alopecia areata. As for treatment: oral pan-JAK inhibitor, 5-10 mg twice daily. As the sequencing template, cDNA was produced by extracting RNA and reverse transcribing it. Profiling relied on immunoSEQ multiplex PCR, and the TCRdb table lists in-frame clones only, not all of them. Among approximately 200,000 clones, roughly three fifths were seen once, and the ten largest hold approximately 3.5%. Germline CDR1 reads SNHLY; CDR2 reads FYNNEI. CDR3 length equals 15 residues. V trimming: 4 bases; J trimming: 6 bases; junction bases outside the gene matches: 5.

The sequencing used CD4+ T cells sorted from blood, collected at week 4, from a patient treated with tofacitinib. The chain uses TRBV2 and TRBJ1-4, with 10 bases that match TRBD1. The clonotype originates from a human donor with alopecia areata. The CDR3 is CASSAFGTGDEKLFF. In DNA form, the CDR3 reads TGTGCCAGCAGTGCGTTCGGGACAGGGGATGAAAAACTGTTTTTT.